The next 28 T cell receptor beta chains were all read from a single sample in a study of graft-versus-host responses after intestinal transplantation. Profiling relied on immunoSEQ multiplex PCR, and the TCRdb table lists in-frame clones only, not all of them. The repertoire holds some 87,000 clones, with 80% to 95% as singletons. What these receptors recognize is not known. The sequenced sample was unstimulated CD4+ T cells sorted from spleen or lymph node cells, obtained before intestinal transplant. These receptors all stem from a human donor who received an intestinal transplant.

V and J are TRBV5-5 and TRBJ1-5, with D possibly being TRBD1 (6 bases). With 3 bases removed from V and 4 bases from J, the gap between germline ends came to 14 bases. CDR3 size: 15 residues. The germline CDR1 and CDR2 sequences are SGHKS and YYEKEE (reference sequence). The CDR3 region has the DNA TGTGCCAGCAGCTCCCAAATACAGGGAAATCAGCCCCAGCATTTT. Translating gives CASSSQIQGNQPQHF.

The chain employs TRBV7-2 and TRBJ2-7; D gene ambiguous. This CDR3 is built from 15 residues. Germline CDR1 reads SGHTA; CDR2 reads FQGNSA. V lost 0 bases to trimming and J lost 2 bases, with 11 bases between them. CDR3 protein: CASSLAGDPAYEQYF. The DNA of the CDR3 is TGTGCCAGCAGCTTAGCTGGAGACCCCGCCTACGAGCAGTACTTC.

In this sample, this clone turned up a few times. The rearrangement links TRBV5-1 to TRBJ2-1, with 10 bases identical to TRBD2. This CDR3 is built from 16 residues. From germline, CDR1 is SGHRS and CDR2 YFSETQ. The ends lost 3 bases at V and 3 bases at J; junction bases unmatched: 6. CDR3 in amino acids: CASSSSRTSGYNEQFF. CDR3 DNA sequence: TGCGCCAGCAGCTCTTCAAGGACTAGCGGCTACAATGAGCAGTTCTTC. Looking up the rest from reference TRBV5-1 and TRBJ2-1 gives the full variable domain: KAGVTQTPRYLIKTRGQQVTLSCSPISGHRSVSWYQQTPGQGLQFLFEYFSETQRNKGNFPGRFSGRQFSNSRSEMNVSTLELGDSALYLCASSSSRTSGYNEQFFGPGTRLTVL.

Only one count was recorded for this clone. The chain employs TRBV5-4 and TRBJ1-1; a weak D match, TRBD1 (6 bases). Germline assignment: CDR1 SGHNT and CDR2 YYREEE (reference sequence). This CDR3 has 16 amino acids. V was pared by 0 bases and J by 0 bases, with 12 bases between. For the CDR3, the DNA is TGTGCCAGCAGCTTGGGGGGTGGGGACATGAACACTGAAGCTTTCTTT. This gives the protein CASSLGGGDMNTEAFF.

Concerning this clone itself: Other DNA sequences from this sample encode an identical CDR3 as well. This chain uses TRBV28 with TRBJ1-5, with D uncertain. Germline-derived CDR1 and CDR2 are MDHEN and SYDVKM. The CDR3 spans 14 residues. V shed 3 bases and J shed 0 bases, with 6 bases lying between them. In DNA, the CDR3 is TGTGCCAGCAGTTTCACACATAGCAATCAGCCCCAGCATTTT. Residues: CASSFTHSNQPQHF.

This clone was found once. The V and J genes are TRBV15 and TRBJ2-5; 14 nucleotides agree with TRBD2. The trim removed 5 bases at V and 13 bases at J, leaving 12 bases unmatched. This CDR3 region has 15 residues. In germline, CDR1 is LNHNV, CDR2 YYDKDF (reference sequence). The CDR3 region is CATSSMGLAGAAVYF. DNA for the CDR3: TGTGCCACCAGCTCAATGGGACTAGCGGGAGCCGCTGTGTACTTC.

The chain employs TRBV6-1 and TRBJ1-5; 9 bases are shared with TRBD1. The V segment lost 6 bases and the J segment 7 bases; nucleotides outside the gene matches: 10. CDR1 and CDR2 (germline): MNHNS, SASEGT. CDR3 length: 15 residues. CDR3 DNA sequence: TGTGCCAGCAGGGGGGGACAGGGCTTTGAGCAGCCCCAGCATTTT. This sequence encodes CASRGGQGFEQPQHF.

DNA for the CDR3: TGTGCCTGGAGTGAGGGACAAACTTCTGGAAACACCATATATTTT. Amino acid sequence: CAWSEGQTSGNTIYF. The rearrangement uses TRBV30 and TRBJ1-3, with D possibly being TRBD1 (6 bases). V was clipped by 1 base and J by 1 base, with 11 bases between them. The CDR3 totals 15 residues. Germline values: CDR1 GTSNPN, CDR2 SVGIG (reference sequence).

The rearrangement uses TRBV11-3 and TRBJ1-4, with 8 nucleotides matching TRBD1. The CDR3 contains 17 residues. After removal of 4 bases from V and 7 bases from J, the junction contained 14 bases not matched to a gene. Germline CDR1 and CDR2: SGHNT and YENEEA. CDR3 residues: CASSSNAQGARGEKLFF. Written as DNA, the CDR3 is TGTGCCAGCAGCTCAAACGCGCAGGGGGCGCGAGGTGAAAAACTGTTTTTT. Filled out from reference TRBV11-3 and TRBJ1-4, the complete variable domain reads EAGVVQSPRYKIIEKKQPVAFWCNPISGHNTLYWYLQNLGQGPELLIRYENEEAVDDSQLPKDRFSAERLKGVDSTLKIQPAELGDSAVYLCASSSNAQGARGEKLFFGSGTQLSVL.

The chain is built from TRBV18 and TRBJ1-4, with TRBD1 matching over 9 bases. The CDR3 covers 16 residues. V gave up 2 bases and J gave up 7 bases; unmatched junction bases: 8. Looked up from germline, CDR1 is KGHSH and CDR2 is LQKENI. CDR3 amino acids: CASSPEPGQGREKLFF. Here the CDR3 DNA reads TGTGCCAGCTCACCAGAACCGGGACAGGGTCGTGAAAAACTGTTTTTT.

The chain has TRBV10-3 and TRBJ2-1; D is ambiguous. The V end lost 8 bases, the J end lost 2 bases, and 16 bases lay between the germline ends. The CDR3 loop spans 15 amino acids. Germline V gives CDR1 ENHRY, CDR2 SYGVKD. Here the CDR3 DNA reads TGTGCCATCGAAAGCGACCGGAGCCCCTACAATGAGCAGTTCTTC. Translation: CAIESDRSPYNEQFF.

The chain joins TRBV11-3 to TRBJ2-7, with D possibly TRBD1 on 6 matching bases. The CDR3 is made up of 15 amino acids. CDR1 and CDR2 (germline): SGHNT, YENEEA. V lost 6 bases and J 6 bases, leaving 21 bases between the germline ends. This CDR3 reads CASSPGSGRGSEQYF. In nucleotides, the CDR3 is TGTGCCAGCAGTCCGGGGTCGGGCAGGGGCAGCGAGCAGTACTTC.

The rearrangement links TRBV5-1 to TRBJ1-1, with 8 bases fitting TRBD1. CDR1 and CDR2 from the germline V gene are SGHRS and YFSETQ. CDR3 length: 15 residues. V was clipped by 4 bases and J by 1 base; unmatched bases: 6. CDR3 coding DNA: TGCGCCAGCAGCCAGACGGGACAGGCGAACACTGAAGCTTTCTTT. Amino acid sequence: CASSQTGQANTEAFF.

The chain couples TRBV30 to TRBJ1-2, with D possibly TRBD1 on 6 matching bases. Trimming stripped 0 bases from V and 8 bases from J, with 19 bases between. Germline V gene lookup returns CDR1 GTSNPN and CDR2 SVGIG (reference sequence). This CDR3 is built from 15 residues. Here the CDR3 reads CAWSVRSQGVYGYTF. Here the CDR3 DNA reads TGTGCCTGGAGTGTAAGATCACAGGGAGTCTACGGCTACACCTTC.

V usage is TRBV6-6 and J usage is TRBJ2-7; D ambiguous. The germline V gene encodes CDR1 MNHNY and CDR2 SVGAGI (reference sequence). This CDR3 has 10 residues. Trimming removed 7 bases at V and 2 bases at J, with 3 bases between. CDR3 coding DNA: TGTGCCAGCAACGCCTACGAGCAGTACTTC. Its translation is CASNAYEQYF.

The V gene is TRBV9, the J gene TRBJ2-5; no reliable D call. The CDR3 is 13 amino acids. V gave up 2 bases and J gave up 5 bases, with 10 bases separating them. CDR1 and CDR2 (germline): SGDLS, YYNGEE. The CDR3 DNA reads TGTGCCAGCAGCGTCCTACACGGGGAGACCCAGTACTTC. The encoded protein is CASSVLHGETQYF. Looking up the rest from reference TRBV9 and TRBJ2-5 gives the full variable domain: DSGVTQTPKHLITATGQRVTLRCSPRSGDLSVYWYQQSLDQGLQFLIQYYNGEERAKGNILERFSAQQFPDLHSELNLSSLELGDSALYFCASSVLHGETQYFGPGTRLLVL.

CDR3 sequence reads: CSTKGVRTDTQYF. The CDR3 region has the DNA TGCAGTACCAAGGGAGTTCGCACAGATACGCAGTATTTT. The chain uses TRBV29-1 and TRBJ2-3, with D maybe TRBD2 (5 bases). CDR1 is SQVTM, CDR2 ANQGSEA, per germline. The CDR3 totals 13 residues.

The chain combines TRBV14 with TRBJ2-7; no definite D call. This CDR3 is 12 amino acids long. The V gene's germline CDR1 is SGHDN and CDR2 FVKESK. V was pared by 1 base and J by 2 bases, with 3 bases between. The CDR3 loop reads CASSQVAYEQYF. DNA for the CDR3: TGTGCCAGCAGCCAAGTGGCCTACGAGCAGTACTTC.

V usage is TRBV6-1 and J usage is TRBJ2-7; 9 positions match TRBD2. The J segment lost 3 bases and the V segment lost 7 bases, leaving 4 bases of the junction unmatched. CDR1 is MNHNS, CDR2 SASEGT, per germline. The CDR3 is 13 amino acids. The CDR3 here is CASISREGYEQYF. The DNA of the CDR3 is TGTGCCAGCATTTCGCGGGAGGGCTACGAGCAGTACTTC.

The genes are TRBV5-4 and TRBJ2-1; the match to TRBD2 covers 8 bases. Trimming at V came to 0 bases and at J to 7 bases, leaving 9 bases not matched to a gene. This CDR3 contains 16 residues. The germline CDR1 and CDR2 sequences are SGHNT and YYREEE (reference sequence). This CDR3 is CASSLGASGGVNEQFF. CDR3 bases: TGTGCCAGCAGCTTGGGCGCGTCGGGAGGGGTAAATGAGCAGTTCTTC.

This sequence joins TRBV2 and TRBJ2-1; 7 bases line up with TRBD2. This CDR3 comprises 15 residues. Unmatched junction bases numbered 11, after V lost 3 bases and J lost 9 bases. CDR1 and CDR2 from the germline V gene are SNHLY and FYNNEI. The CDR3 here is CASSDRREPYGEQFF. DNA for the CDR3: TGTGCCAGCAGTGACCGGCGGGAGCCCTATGGTGAGCAGTTCTTC.

The CDR3 nucleotides are TGCGCCAGCAGCTTTCGGGTGGGAGGCCAAGAGACCCAGTACTTC. Its translation is CASSFRVGGQETQYF. The chain is built from TRBV5-1 and TRBJ2-5, with a weak D call TRBD2 (6 bases). Germline loops: CDR1 SGHRS, CDR2 YFSETQ. This CDR3 is 15 amino acids long. The V end was cut by 2 bases, the J end by 1 base, with 12 bases between.

This chain joins TRBV30 and TRBJ1-6, with D perhaps TRBD1 (5 bases). Germline V gene lookup returns CDR1 GTSNPN and CDR2 SVGIG (reference sequence). Trimming left V 4 bases short and J 0 bases short, with 10 bases between. This CDR3 is built from 15 residues. The CDR3 loop is CAWTRQSSYNSPLHF. DNA of the CDR3: TGTGCCTGGACCCGACAGAGCTCCTATAATTCACCCCTCCACTTT.

The chain recombines TRBV29-1 with TRBJ2-3; D ambiguous. Trimming pared 4 bases from V and 2 bases from J, leaving 7 bases between. The CDR3 has 12 residues. The germline gives CDR1 SQVTM, CDR2 ANQGSEA. Here the CDR3 reads CSVGAPTDTQYF. The CDR3 region has the DNA TGCAGCGTTGGGGCCCCCACAGATACGCAGTATTTT.

The rearrangement links TRBV15 to TRBJ1-1; D is possibly TRBD1 (6 bases). CDR3 length: 14 amino acids. Between the trimmed V and J ends, which lost 5 bases and 2 bases, there was a span of 12 bases. Germline V gives CDR1 LNHNV, CDR2 YYDKDF (reference sequence). CDR3 in DNA: TGTGCCACCAGCCGCGGGACATTAAACACTGAAGCTTTCTTT. Residues: CATSRGTLNTEAFF.

V gene TRBV2 combines with J gene TRBJ2-1; D unclear. Germline loops: CDR1 SNHLY, CDR2 FYNNEI. This CDR3 has 12 residues. The V end was cut by 7 bases, the J end by 3 bases, with 7 bases between. The chain's CDR3 is CASTRGYNEQFF. The CDR3 region has the DNA TGTGCCAGCACCCGAGGCTACAATGAGCAGTTCTTC.

V is TRBV27 and J is TRBJ1-1, with D tentatively TRBD1 (5 bases). Germline CDR1 MNHEY, CDR2 SMNVEV (reference sequence). This CDR3 contains 16 residues. V dropped 2 bases and J dropped 2 bases, with 15 bases sitting between them. DNA for the CDR3: TGTGCCAGCAGTTTAAGGCGGGGGAAAGGAAACACTGAAGCTTTCTTT. Protein: CASSLRRGKGNTEAFF.

V usage is TRBV7-8 and J usage is TRBJ2-4, with 7 positions matching TRBD2. This CDR3 contains 13 residues. Per the germline V gene, CDR1 is SGHVS and CDR2 is FQNEAQ. V gave up 8 bases and J gave up 5 bases; unmatched junction bases: 6. CDR3 loop: CASYGGVENIQYF. As DNA, the CDR3 is TGTGCCAGCTATGGGGGGGTGGAAAACATTCAGTACTTC.